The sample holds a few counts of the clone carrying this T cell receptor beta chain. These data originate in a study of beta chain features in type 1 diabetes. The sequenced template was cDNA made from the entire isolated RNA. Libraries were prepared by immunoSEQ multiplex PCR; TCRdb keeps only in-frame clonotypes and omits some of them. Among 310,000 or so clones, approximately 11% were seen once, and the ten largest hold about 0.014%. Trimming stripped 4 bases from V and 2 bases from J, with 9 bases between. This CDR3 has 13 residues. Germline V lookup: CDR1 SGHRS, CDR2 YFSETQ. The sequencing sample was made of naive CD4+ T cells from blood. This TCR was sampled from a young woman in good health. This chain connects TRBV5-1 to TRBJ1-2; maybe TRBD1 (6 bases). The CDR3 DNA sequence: TGCGCCAGCAGCGAAACAGGGAACTATGGCTACACCTTC. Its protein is CASSETGNYGYTF. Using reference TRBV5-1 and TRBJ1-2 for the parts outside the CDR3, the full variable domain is KAGVTQTPRYLIKTRGQQVTLSCSPISGHRSVSWYQQTPGQGLQFLFEYFSETQRNKGNFPGRFSGRQFSNSRSEMNVSTLELGDSALYLCASSETGNYGYTFGSGTRLTVV.